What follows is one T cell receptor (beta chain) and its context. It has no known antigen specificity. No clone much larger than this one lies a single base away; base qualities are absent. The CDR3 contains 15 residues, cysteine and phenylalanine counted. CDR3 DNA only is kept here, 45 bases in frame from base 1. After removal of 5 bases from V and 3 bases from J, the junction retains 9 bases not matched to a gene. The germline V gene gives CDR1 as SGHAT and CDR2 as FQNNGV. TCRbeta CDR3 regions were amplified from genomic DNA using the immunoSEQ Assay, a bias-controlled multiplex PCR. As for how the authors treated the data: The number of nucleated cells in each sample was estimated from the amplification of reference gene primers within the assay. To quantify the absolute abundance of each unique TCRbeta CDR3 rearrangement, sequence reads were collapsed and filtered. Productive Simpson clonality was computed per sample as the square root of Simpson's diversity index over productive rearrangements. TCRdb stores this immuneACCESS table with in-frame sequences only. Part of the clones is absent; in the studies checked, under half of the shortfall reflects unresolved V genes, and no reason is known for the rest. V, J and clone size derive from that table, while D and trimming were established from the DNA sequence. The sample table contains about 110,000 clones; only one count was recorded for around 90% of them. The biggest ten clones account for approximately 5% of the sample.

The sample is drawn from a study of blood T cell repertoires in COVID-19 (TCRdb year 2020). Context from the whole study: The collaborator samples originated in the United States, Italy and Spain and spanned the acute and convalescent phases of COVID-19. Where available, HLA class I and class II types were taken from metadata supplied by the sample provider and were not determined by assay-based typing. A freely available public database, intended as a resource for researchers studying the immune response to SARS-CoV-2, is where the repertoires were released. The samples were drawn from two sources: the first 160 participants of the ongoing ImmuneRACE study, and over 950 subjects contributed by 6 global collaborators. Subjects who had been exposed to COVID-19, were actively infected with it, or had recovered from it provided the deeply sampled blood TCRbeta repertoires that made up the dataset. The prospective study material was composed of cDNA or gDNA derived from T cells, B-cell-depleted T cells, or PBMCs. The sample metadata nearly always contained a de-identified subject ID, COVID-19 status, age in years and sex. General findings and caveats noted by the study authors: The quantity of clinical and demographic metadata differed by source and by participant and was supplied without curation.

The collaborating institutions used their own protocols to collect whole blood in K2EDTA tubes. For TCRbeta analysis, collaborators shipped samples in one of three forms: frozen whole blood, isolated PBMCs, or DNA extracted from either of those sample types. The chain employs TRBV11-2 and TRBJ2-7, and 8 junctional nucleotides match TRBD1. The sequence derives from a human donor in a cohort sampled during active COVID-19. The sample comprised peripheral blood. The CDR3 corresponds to CASSLPGQAIYEQYF. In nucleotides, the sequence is TGTGCCAGCAGCCTGCCGGGACAGGCTATCTACGAGCAGTACTTC.